This paragraph covers one T cell receptor beta chain sequence. Its cognate antigen is unknown. Since no conserved phenylalanine or tryptophan closes the CDR3, a read error is the likely cause. The data were obtained in a study of T-cell memory formation after mild COVID-19. Whole-study context: TCR clusters mostly belonged to single donors.

General study results and limits: That cross-reactive memory joined was suggested by some responding clones appearing in pre-infection memory. Whether second-wave clones peaking at day 37 were SARS-CoV-2 specific went unconfirmed. Later expanders leaned toward CD4+, whereas clones contracting from day 15 to 85 were balanced CD4/CD8.

A single record per CDR3 protein comes from TCRdb applying MiXCR to the 5' RACE reads. The table has around 250,000 distinct CDR3 sequences, roughly a tenth seen once; the top ten hold roughly 21%. Sequences were obtained from PBMCs or a T cell subset sorted from them (not recorded which). This receptor was obtained from a man between 18 and 35 years old who had mild COVID-19 (a few samples of this study predate the infection). Cell type and time point are not known.

The CDR3 DNA follows: TGCGCCAGCAGCCAAGACCGATTAACAGAGACCCAGTACTTA. It is translated as CASSQDRLTETQYL. The rearrangement uses TRBV4-1 and TRBJ2-5; no clear D. This CDR3 has 14 residues. The V gene lost 0 bases and the J gene lost 4 bases, with 9 bases spanning the gap. CDR1 and CDR2 from the germline V gene are MGHRA and YSYEKL.